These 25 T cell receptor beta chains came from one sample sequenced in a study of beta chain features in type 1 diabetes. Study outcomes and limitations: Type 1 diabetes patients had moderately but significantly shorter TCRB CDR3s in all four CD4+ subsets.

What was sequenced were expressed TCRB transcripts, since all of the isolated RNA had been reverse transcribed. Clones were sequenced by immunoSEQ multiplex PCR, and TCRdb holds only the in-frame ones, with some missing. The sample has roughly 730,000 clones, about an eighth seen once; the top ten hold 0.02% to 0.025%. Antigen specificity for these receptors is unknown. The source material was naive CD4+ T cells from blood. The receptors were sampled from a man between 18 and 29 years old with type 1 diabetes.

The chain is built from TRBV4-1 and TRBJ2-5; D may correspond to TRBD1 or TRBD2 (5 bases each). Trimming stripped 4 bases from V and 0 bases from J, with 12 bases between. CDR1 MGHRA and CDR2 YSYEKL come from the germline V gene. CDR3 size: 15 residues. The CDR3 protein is CASSPRDGNQETQYF. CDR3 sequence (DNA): TGCGCCAGCAGCCCCCGGGACGGCAACCAAGAGACCCAGTACTTC.

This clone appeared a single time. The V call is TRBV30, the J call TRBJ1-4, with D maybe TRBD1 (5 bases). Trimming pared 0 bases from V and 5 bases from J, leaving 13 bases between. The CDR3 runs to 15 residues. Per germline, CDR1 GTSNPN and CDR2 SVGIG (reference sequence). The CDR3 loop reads CAWSVKGAWNEKLFF. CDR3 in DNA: TGTGCCTGGAGTGTAAAAGGGGCCTGGAATGAAAAACTGTTTTTT.

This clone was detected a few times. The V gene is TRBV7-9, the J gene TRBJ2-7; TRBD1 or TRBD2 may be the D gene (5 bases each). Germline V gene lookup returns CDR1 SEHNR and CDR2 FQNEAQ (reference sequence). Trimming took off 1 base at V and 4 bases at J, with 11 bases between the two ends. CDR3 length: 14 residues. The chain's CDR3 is CASSLVTGGYEQYF. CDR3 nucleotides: TGTGCCAGCAGCTTAGTCACTGGGGGTTACGAGCAGTACTTC.

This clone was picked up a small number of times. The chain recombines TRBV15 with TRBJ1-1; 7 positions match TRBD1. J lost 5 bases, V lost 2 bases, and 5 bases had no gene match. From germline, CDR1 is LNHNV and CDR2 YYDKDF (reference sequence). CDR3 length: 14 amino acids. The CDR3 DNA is TGTGCCACCAGCAGACCTGACAGGGAGACTGAAGCTTTCTTT. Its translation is CATSRPDRETEAFF.

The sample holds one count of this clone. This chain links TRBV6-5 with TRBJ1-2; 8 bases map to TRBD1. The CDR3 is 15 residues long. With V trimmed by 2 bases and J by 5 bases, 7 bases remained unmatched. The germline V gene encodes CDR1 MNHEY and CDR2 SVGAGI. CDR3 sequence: CASSYTGQGVYGYTF. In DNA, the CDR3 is TGTGCCAGCAGTTACACCGGACAGGGAGTGTATGGCTACACCTTC.

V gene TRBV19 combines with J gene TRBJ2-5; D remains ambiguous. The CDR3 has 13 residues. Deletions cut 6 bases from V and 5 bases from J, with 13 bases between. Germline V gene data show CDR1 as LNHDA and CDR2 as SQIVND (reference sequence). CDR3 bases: TGTGCCAGTAGCTCCCCCGGAGCGGAGACCCAGTACTTC. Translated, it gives CASSSPGAETQYF.

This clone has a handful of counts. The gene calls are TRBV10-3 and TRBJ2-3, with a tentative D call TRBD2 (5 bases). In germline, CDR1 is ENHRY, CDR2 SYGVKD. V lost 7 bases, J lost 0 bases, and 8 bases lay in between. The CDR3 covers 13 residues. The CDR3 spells CAITRTSTDTQYF. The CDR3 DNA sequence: TGTGCCATCACGAGGACTAGCACAGATACGCAGTATTTT.

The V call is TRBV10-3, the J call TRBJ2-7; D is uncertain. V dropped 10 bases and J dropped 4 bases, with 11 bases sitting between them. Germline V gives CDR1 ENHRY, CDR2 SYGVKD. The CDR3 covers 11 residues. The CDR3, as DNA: TGTGCCACCGCAGGTCAGTACGAGCAGTACTTC. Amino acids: CATAGQYEQYF.

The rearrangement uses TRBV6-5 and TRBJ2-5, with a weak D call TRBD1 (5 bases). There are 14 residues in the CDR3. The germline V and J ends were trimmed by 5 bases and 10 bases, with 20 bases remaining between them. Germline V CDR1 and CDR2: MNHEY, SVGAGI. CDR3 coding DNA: TGTGCCAGCAGTGAATGGGGCAGTAATACAATCCAGTACTTC. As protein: CASSEWGSNTIQYF.

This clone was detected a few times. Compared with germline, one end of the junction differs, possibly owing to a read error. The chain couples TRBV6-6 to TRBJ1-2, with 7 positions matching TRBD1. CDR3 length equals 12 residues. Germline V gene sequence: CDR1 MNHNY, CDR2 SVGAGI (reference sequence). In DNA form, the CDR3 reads TGTGCCATCAGTGCAGAGGACAGGCCTAGGACCTTC. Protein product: CAISAEDRPRTF.

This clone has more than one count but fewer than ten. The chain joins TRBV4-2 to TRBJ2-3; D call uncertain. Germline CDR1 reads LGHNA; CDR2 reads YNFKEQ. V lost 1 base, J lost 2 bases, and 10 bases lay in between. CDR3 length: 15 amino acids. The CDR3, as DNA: TGTGCCAGCAGCCAAGTTGTACCCAACACAGATACGCAGTATTTT. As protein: CASSQVVPNTDTQYF.

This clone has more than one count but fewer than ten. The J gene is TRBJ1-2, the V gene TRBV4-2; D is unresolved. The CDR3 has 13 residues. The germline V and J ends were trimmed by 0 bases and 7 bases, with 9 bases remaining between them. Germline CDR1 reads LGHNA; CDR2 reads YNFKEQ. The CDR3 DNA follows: TGTGCCAGCAGCCAAGATGCCCTGTTTGGCTACACCTTC. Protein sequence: CASSQDALFGYTF.

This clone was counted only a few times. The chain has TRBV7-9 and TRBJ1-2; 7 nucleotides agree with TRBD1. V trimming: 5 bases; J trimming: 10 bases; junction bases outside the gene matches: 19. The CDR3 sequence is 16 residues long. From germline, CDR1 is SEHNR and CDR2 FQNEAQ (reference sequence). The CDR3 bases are TGTGCCAGCAGCCAGACATTTACTGGACAGGCCTTGGACTACACCTTC. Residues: CASSQTFTGQALDYTF.

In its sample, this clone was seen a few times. CDR3 region: CASSPRPNGGYF. Written as DNA, the CDR3 is TGTGCCAGCAGCCCCCGACCGAATGGGGGGTACTTC. V is TRBV2 and J is TRBJ2-7; tentatively, D is TRBD1 or TRBD2 (5 bases each). The CDR3 has 12 amino acids. Germline V gene lookup returns CDR1 SNHLY and CDR2 FYNNEI. Trimming took off 6 bases at V and 12 bases at J, with 18 bases between the two ends.

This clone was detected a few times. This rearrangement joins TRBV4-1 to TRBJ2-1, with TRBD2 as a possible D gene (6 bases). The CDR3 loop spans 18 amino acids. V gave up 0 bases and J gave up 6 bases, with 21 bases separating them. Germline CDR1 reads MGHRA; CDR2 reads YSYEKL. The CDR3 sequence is CASSQEWGRLDKGNEQFF. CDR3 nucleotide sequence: TGCGCCAGCAGCCAAGAATGGGGGAGACTAGATAAGGGCAATGAGCAGTTCTTC.

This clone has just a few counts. CDR3 in DNA: TGCGCCAGCAGCCATCGGGACAGAAACACTGAAGCTTTCTTT. This encodes CASSHRDRNTEAFF. V and J are TRBV4-1 and TRBJ1-1, with 7 positions matching TRBD1. The CDR3 length is 14 residues. Germline CDR1 and CDR2: MGHRA and YSYEKL. V shed 3 bases and J 2 bases; nucleotides not matched to a gene: 3.

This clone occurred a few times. The CDR3 spells CASSQPDRAGNTEAFF. CDR3 nucleotide sequence: TGCGCCAGCAGCCAACCAGACAGGGCGGGGAACACTGAAGCTTTCTTT. The chain has TRBV4-1 and TRBJ1-1, with 7 positions matching TRBD1. The CDR3 contains 16 residues. Trimming cost V 2 bases and J 1 base; bases outside gene matches: 7. Germline-derived CDR1 and CDR2 are MGHRA and YSYEKL.

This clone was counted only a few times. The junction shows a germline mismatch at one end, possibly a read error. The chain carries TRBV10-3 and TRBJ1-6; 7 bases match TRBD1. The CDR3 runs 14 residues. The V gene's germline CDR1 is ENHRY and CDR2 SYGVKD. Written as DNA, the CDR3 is TGTGCCATCAGACGTTCCGAAGAGCCGGGACAGATACTCTTT. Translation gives CAIRRSEEPGQILF.

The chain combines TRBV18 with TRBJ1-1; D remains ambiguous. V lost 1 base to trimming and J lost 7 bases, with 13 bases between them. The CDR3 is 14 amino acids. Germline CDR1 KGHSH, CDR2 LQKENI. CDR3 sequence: CASSPRESGDEAFF. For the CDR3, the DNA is TGTGCCAGCTCACCACGTGAATCCGGGGATGAAGCTTTCTTT.

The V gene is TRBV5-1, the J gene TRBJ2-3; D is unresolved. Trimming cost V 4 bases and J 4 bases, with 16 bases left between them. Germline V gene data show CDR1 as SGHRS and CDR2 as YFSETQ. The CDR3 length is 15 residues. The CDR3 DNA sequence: TGCGCCAGCAGCCTCATCGAGAAGGGCGCAGATACGCAGTATTTT. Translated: CASSLIEKGADTQYF.

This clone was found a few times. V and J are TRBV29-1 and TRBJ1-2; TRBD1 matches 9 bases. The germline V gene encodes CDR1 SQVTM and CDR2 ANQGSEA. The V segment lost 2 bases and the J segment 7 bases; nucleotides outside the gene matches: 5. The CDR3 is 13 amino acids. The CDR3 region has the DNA TGCAGCGTTGAATGGGAACAGGGGGCTGGCTACACCTTC. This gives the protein CSVEWEQGAGYTF.

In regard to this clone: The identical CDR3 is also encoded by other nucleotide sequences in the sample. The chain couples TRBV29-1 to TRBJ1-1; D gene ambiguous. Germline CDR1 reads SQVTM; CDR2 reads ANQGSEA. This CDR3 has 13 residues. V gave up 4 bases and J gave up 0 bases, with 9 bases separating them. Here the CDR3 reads CSVAGRMNTEAFF. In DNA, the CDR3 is TGCAGCGTTGCCGGGCGGATGAACACTGAAGCTTTCTTT.

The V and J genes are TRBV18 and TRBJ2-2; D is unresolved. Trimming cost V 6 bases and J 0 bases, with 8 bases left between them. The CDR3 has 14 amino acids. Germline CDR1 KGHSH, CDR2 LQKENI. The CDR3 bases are TGTGCCAGCTCCTTGGGCCCGAACACCGGGGAGCTGTTTTTT. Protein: CASSLGPNTGELFF.

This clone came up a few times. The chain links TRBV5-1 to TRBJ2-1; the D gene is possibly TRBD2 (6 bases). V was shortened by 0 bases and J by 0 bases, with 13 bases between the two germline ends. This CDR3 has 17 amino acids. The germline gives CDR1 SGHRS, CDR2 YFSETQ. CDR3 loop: CASSLAGLRSSYNEQFF. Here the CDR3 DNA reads TGCGCCAGCAGCTTGGCGGGACTGCGGAGCTCCTACAATGAGCAGTTCTTC.

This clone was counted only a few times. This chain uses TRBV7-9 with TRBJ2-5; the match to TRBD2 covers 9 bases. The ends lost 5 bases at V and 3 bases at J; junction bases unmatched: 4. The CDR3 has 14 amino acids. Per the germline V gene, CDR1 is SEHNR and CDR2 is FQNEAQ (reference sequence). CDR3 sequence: CASSPWTSEETQYF. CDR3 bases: TGTGCCAGCAGCCCCTGGACTAGCGAAGAGACCCAGTACTTC.